This record concerns one T cell receptor beta chain sequence. This entry belongs to a study of blood T cell repertoires in COVID-19. Background on the study: Samples of COVID-19 (acute and convalescent) were obtained from the United States, Italy and Spain. In each case, the material was cDNA or gDNA derived from T cells, B-cell-depleted T cells, or PBMCs.

The germline CDR1 and CDR2 sequences are LNHDA and SQIVND (reference sequence). The CDR3 length is 14 residues. V dropped 5 bases and J dropped 5 bases, with 15 bases sitting between them. How the authors handled the data: Amplification with reference gene primers provided the estimates of nucleated cell counts. Measured with immunoSEQ multiplex PCR; TCRdb has only the in-frame clones, and not every one. That table supplies the V and J calls and clone size; D and trimming were determined from the DNA. The sample contains approximately 260,000 clones, approximately 87% of which appear only once. The source material was peripheral blood. This TCR derives from a human donor in a cohort sampled during active COVID-19. This rearrangement joins TRBV19 to TRBJ2-5, with D perhaps matching TRBD1 (5 bases). In DNA form, the CDR3 reads TGTGCCAGTAGTTTGACAGCACCTCGGGAGACCCAGTACTTC. Translating it yields CASSLTAPRETQYF.